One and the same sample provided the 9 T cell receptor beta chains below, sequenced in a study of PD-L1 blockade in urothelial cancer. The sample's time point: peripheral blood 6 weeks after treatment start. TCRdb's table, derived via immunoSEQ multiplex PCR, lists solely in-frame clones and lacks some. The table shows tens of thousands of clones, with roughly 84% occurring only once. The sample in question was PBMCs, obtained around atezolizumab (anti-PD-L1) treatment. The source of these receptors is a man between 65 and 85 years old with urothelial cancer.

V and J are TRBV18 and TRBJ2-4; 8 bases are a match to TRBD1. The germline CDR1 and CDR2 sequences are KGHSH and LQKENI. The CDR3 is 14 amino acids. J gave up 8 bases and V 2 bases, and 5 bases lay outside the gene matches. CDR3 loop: CASSPGQGAYIQYF. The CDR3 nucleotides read TGTGCCAGCTCACCAGGCCAGGGGGCATACATTCAGTACTTC.

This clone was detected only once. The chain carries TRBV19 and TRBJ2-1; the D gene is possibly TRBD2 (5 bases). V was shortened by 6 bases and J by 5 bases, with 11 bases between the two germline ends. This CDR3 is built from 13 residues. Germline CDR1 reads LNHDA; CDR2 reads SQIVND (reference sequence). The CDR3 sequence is CASSGIQNNEQFF. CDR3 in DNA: TGTGCCAGTAGCGGGATCCAGAACAATGAGCAGTTCTTC.

As DNA, the CDR3 is TGTGCCAGTACCTCCTTGGAAGGGGGGGTTTTTGAAGCTTTCTTT. It is translated as CASTSLEGGVFEAFF. The chain links TRBV11-2 to TRBJ1-1; tentative D call: TRBD1 (6 bases). Trimming stripped 9 bases from V and 7 bases from J, with 24 bases between. Germline loops: CDR1 SGHAT, CDR2 FQNNGV. CDR3 length: 15 amino acids. The full variable domain, completed using reference TRBV11-2 and TRBJ1-1, is EAGVAQSPRYKIIEKRQSVAFWCNPISGHATLYWYQQILGQGPKLLIQFQNNGVVDDSQLPKDRFSAERLKGVDSTLKIQPAKLEDSAVYLCASTSLEGGVFEAFFGQGTRLTVV.

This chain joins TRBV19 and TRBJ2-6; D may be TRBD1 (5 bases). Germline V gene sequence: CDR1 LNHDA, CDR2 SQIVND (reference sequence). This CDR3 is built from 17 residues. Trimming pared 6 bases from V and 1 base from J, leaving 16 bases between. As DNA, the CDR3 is TGTGCCAGTAGAGCTGGAAGGGGCGCGTCTGGGGCCAACGTCCTGACTTTC. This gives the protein CASRAGRGASGANVLTF.

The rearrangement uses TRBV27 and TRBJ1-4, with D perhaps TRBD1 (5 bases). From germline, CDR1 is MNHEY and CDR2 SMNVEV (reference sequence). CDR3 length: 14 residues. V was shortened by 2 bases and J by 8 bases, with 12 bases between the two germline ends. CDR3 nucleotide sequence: TGTGCCAGCAGTTTAGGCCAGGGTGAGGAAAAACTGTTTTTT. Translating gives CASSLGQGEEKLFF.

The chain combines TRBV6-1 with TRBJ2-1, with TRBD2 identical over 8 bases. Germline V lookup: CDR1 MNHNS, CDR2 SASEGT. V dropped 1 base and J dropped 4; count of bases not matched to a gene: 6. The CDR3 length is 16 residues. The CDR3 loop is CASSEGVSGAYNEQFF. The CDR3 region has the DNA TGTGCCAGCAGTGAAGGGGTTAGCGGGGCGTACAATGAGCAGTTCTTC.

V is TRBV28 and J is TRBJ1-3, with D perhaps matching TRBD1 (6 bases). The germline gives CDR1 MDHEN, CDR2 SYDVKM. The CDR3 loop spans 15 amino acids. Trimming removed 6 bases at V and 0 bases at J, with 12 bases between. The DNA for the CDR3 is TGTGCCAGCAGCAATACAGGGAGCTCTGGAAACACCATATATTTT. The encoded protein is CASSNTGSSGNTIYF.

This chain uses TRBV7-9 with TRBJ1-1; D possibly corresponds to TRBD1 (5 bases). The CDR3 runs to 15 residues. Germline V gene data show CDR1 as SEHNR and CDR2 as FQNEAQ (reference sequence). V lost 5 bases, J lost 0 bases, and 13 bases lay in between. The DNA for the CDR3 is TGTGCCAGCAGCCTATCGGCAGGGATGAACACTGAAGCTTTCTTT. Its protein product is CASSLSAGMNTEAFF.

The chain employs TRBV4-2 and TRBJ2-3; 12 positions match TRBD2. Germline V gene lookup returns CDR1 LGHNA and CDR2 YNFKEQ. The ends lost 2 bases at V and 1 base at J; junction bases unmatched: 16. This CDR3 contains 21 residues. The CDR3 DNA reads TGTGCCAGCAGCCAAATGGCCGGGCTAGCGGGAGGGACACCCGGCACAGATACGCAGTATTTT. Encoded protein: CASSQMAGLAGGTPGTDTQYF.